The 27 T cell receptor beta chains in this list originate from one sample, sequenced in a study of cytomegalovirus exposure and HLA in healthy donors. The PCR made use of 60 Vbeta and 13 Jbeta primers. Clones were read by immunoSEQ multiplex PCR, and TCRdb kept only the in-frame ones, dropping some. Of approximately 30,000 clones detected, approximately 61% appear once; the ten largest clones hold about a fifth. Sequencing input: PBMCs. These receptor sequences come from a man aged 50-59 years in good health and CMV-seropositive.

This clone was counted between two and nine times. V usage is TRBV4-1 and J usage is TRBJ2-3, with D unresolved. V dropped 0 bases and J dropped 4 bases, with 5 bases sitting between them. The CDR3 contains 13 residues. The germline V gene has CDR1 MGHRA and CDR2 YSYEKL. The CDR3 reads CASSQERPDTQYF. In nucleotides, the CDR3 is TGCGCCAGCAGCCAAGAGCGCCCAGATACGCAGTATTTT.

The V and J genes are TRBV25-1 and TRBJ1-2, with a tentative D call TRBD1 (6 bases). The CDR3 has 13 residues. Deletions cut 3 bases from V and 2 bases from J, with 7 bases between. The germline V gene has CDR1 MGHDK and CDR2 SYGVNS. CDR3: CASSDRGNYGYTF. CDR3 in DNA: TGTGCCAGCAGTGACAGGGGCAACTATGGCTACACCTTC.

The genes are TRBV2 and TRBJ1-4; 8 bases match TRBD1. The CDR3 spans 14 residues. Per the germline V gene, CDR1 is SNHLY and CDR2 is FYNNEI. With V trimmed by 5 bases and J by 7 bases, 6 bases remained unmatched. CDR3 sequence reads: CASSSPGQVEKLFF. The CDR3 nucleotides read TGTGCCAGCAGTTCCCCGGGACAGGTTGAAAAACTGTTTTTT.

CDR3 in amino acids: CASSEGAISEQYF. CDR3 sequence (DNA): TGTGCCAGCAGTGAAGGAGCGATTTCCGAGCAGTACTTC. The chain combines TRBV28 with TRBJ2-7, with D unclear. The CDR3 covers 13 residues. The germline V gene encodes CDR1 MDHEN and CDR2 SYDVKM. V lost 5 bases, J lost 6 bases, and 14 bases lay in between.

This chain joins TRBV30 and TRBJ2-1; tentatively, D is TRBD1 (6 bases). The CDR3 covers 15 residues. Germline lookup yields CDR1 GTSNPN and CDR2 SVGIG (reference sequence). Trimming took off 5 bases at V and 0 bases at J, with 14 bases between the two ends. The CDR3 DNA follows: TGTGCCTGGCAGACGACAGGAAGCTCCTACAATGAGCAGTTCTTC. This translates into CAWQTTGSSYNEQFF. Looking up the rest from reference TRBV30 and TRBJ2-1 gives the full variable domain: SQTIHQWPATLVQPVGSPLSLECTVEGTSNPNLYWYRQAAGRGLQLLFYSVGIGQISSEVPQNLSASRPQDRQFILSSKKLLLSDSGFYLCAWQTTGSSYNEQFFGPGTRLTVL.

V is TRBV5-1 and J is TRBJ1-2; D is unresolved. V lost 0 bases, J lost 4 bases, and 10 bases lay in between. The CDR3 is 14 residues long. CDR1 and CDR2 (germline): SGHRS, YFSETQ. This CDR3 reads CASSLGGLGYGYTF. The CDR3 bases are TGCGCCAGCAGCTTGGGAGGGTTGGGCTATGGCTACACCTTC.

Only a few counts were recorded for this clone. The chain couples TRBV7-8 to TRBJ2-1; D is uncertain. With 1 base removed from V and 9 bases from J, the gap between germline ends came to 19 bases. CDR3 size: 16 residues. The germline gives CDR1 SGHVS, CDR2 FQNEAQ. The CDR3 DNA sequence: TGTGCCAGCAGCTTAGAAGGAACCCTTTTAGAGGTTGAGCAGTTCTTC. It codes for CASSLEGTLLEVEQFF.

V is TRBV1 and J is TRBJ2-7; TRBD2 reflects the table's D call only, with no check against the DNA. TRBV1 is flagged as a pseudogene. This CDR3 has 16 residues. DNA for the CDR3: TGCACCAGCAGCCACGATACTAGCGGGAGGGGCTACGAGCAGTACTTC. Translated, it gives CTSSHDTSGRGYEQYF.

The rearrangement links TRBV6-5 to TRBJ2-4; TRBD1 matches at 10 bases. Germline V gene data show CDR1 as MNHEY and CDR2 as SVGAGI. CDR3 length: 15 residues. J lost 9 bases, V lost 6 bases, and 11 bases had no gene match. The CDR3 loop is CASRPPGTGEGIQYF. CDR3 nucleotide sequence: TGTGCCAGCAGGCCTCCCGGGACAGGGGAAGGCATTCAGTACTTC.

The chain uses TRBV30 and TRBJ1-6; D unresolved. The germline gives CDR1 GTSNPN, CDR2 SVGIG (reference sequence). V gave up 4 bases and J gave up 7 bases, with 20 bases separating them. The CDR3 consists of 16 residues. CDR3 residues: CAWTSKLPGGNSPLHF. Here the CDR3 DNA reads TGTGCCTGGACATCGAAGTTGCCAGGTGGAAATTCACCCCTCCACTTT.

The V gene is TRBV7-9, the J gene TRBJ1-1; no reliable D call. Trimming pared 10 bases from V and 0 bases from J, leaving 9 bases between. The CDR3 loop spans 12 amino acids. Per the germline V gene, CDR1 is SEHNR and CDR2 is FQNEAQ (reference sequence). CDR3: CATPGLNTEAFF. The CDR3, as DNA: TGTGCCACCCCAGGTTTGAACACTGAAGCTTTCTTT.

The rearrangement joins TRBV28 to TRBJ2-5; the match to TRBD1 covers 12 bases. Trimming at V came to 6 bases and at J to 5 bases, leaving 7 bases not matched to a gene. Germline values: CDR1 MDHEN, CDR2 SYDVKM. CDR3 length: 15 amino acids. CDR3 sequence (DNA): TGTGCCAGCAGGGGACAGGGGGCGGGCCAGGAGACCCAGTACTTC. Its protein product is CASRGQGAGQETQYF.

CDR3 coding DNA: TGTGCCAGCAGCTTGAGTCAGAAGCAGTACTTC. It translates to CASSLSQKQYF. The chain has TRBV5-6 and TRBJ2-7, with D unresolved. Germline-derived CDR1 and CDR2 are SGHDT and YYEEEE. This CDR3 contains 11 residues. V lost 1 base and J lost 8, with 7 bases in between.

This sequence joins TRBV6-1 and TRBJ1-2; 9 bases align to TRBD1. V dropped 5 bases and J dropped 6; count of bases not matched to a gene: 4. The length of the CDR3 is 13 residues. Germline lookup yields CDR1 MNHNS and CDR2 SASEGT. The DNA of the CDR3 is TGTGCCAGCAGTAAACAGGGGGCGGATGGCTACACCTTC. Its translation is CASSKQGADGYTF.

This clone was detected only a few times. V is TRBV6-1 and J is TRBJ1-4; TRBD1 agrees at 9 bases. The CDR3 is 15 amino acids. V shed 6 bases and J 1 base; nucleotides not matched to a gene: 3. CDR1 MNHNS and CDR2 SASEGT come from the germline V gene. Here the CDR3 DNA reads TGTGCCAGCAGGACAGGGGGTGGAACTAATGAAAAACTGTTTTTT. It codes for CASRTGGGTNEKLFF.

This chain uses TRBV9 with TRBJ2-1; no reliable D call. CDR3 size: 14 residues. Germline V CDR1 and CDR2: SGDLS, YYNGEE. V was clipped by 0 bases and J by 1 base, with 5 bases between them. The CDR3 DNA sequence: TGTGCCAGCAGCGTAGATAGTTCCTACAATGAGCAGTTCTTC. Protein product: CASSVDSSYNEQFF.

This clone was detected only once. The rearrangement uses TRBV11-2 and TRBJ1-4; 7 bases line up with TRBD1. Looked up from germline, CDR1 is SGHAT and CDR2 is FQNNGV. The CDR3 spans 14 residues. J gave up 8 bases and V 2 bases, and 5 bases lay outside the gene matches. CDR3 in DNA: TGTGCCAGCAGCTTAAGGGGGCGCGAGGAAAAACTGTTTTTT. As protein: CASSLRGREEKLFF.

This clone appeared a few times. This chain links TRBV5-6 with TRBJ2-1; D not certain. CDR3 length equals 12 residues. CDR1 and CDR2 (germline): SGHDT, YYEEEE. The V gene lost 4 bases and the J gene lost 3 bases, with 5 bases spanning the gap. The CDR3 here is CASSVFYNEQFF. The CDR3 DNA sequence: TGTGCCAGCAGCGTATTCTACAATGAGCAGTTCTTC.

This clone was picked up one time. The chain recombines TRBV25-1 with TRBJ1-4; 8 nucleotides agree with TRBD1. V lost 8 bases to trimming and J lost 9 bases; unmatched junction nucleotides: 8. The V gene's germline CDR1 is MGHDK and CDR2 SYGVNS. The CDR3 has 13 amino acids. CDR3 loop: CASLSDREKKLFF. The CDR3 nucleotides are TGTGCCAGCCTTTCGGACAGGGAGAAAAAACTGTTTTTT.

The J gene is TRBJ2-1, the V gene TRBV5-6; 9 bases are shared with TRBD1. Germline loops: CDR1 SGHDT, CDR2 YYEEEE. This CDR3 contains 16 residues. Germline trimming cut 3 bases from V and 6 bases from J; bases unmatched to any gene: 10. CDR3 sequence: CASSWGTGKRGNEQFF. The CDR3 DNA is TGTGCCAGCAGCTGGGGGACAGGGAAGAGGGGCAATGAGCAGTTCTTC.

V and J are TRBV18 and TRBJ1-5; D not certain. Germline V gene sequence: CDR1 KGHSH, CDR2 LQKENI. This CDR3 spans 17 amino acids. Between the trimmed V and J ends, which lost 4 bases and 1 base, there was a span of 17 bases. The CDR3 DNA sequence: TGTGCCAGCTCACTTCTAGGGCGGGGAGCGAGCAATCAGCCCCAGCATTTT. Amino acids: CASSLLGRGASNQPQHF.

This chain links TRBV4-1 with TRBJ2-3, with a tentative D call TRBD2 (6 bases). V lost 1 base, J lost 4 bases, and 15 bases lay in between. Germline V gives CDR1 MGHRA, CDR2 YSYEKL. This CDR3 is 16 amino acids long. CDR3 sequence reads: CASSQGRRGSADTQYF. CDR3 sequence (DNA): TGCGCCAGCAGCCAAGGGCGGCGGGGATCGGCAGATACGCAGTATTTT.

The gene calls are TRBV4-1 and TRBJ2-1; a weak D match, TRBD2 (6 bases). CDR1 MGHRA and CDR2 YSYEKL come from the germline V gene. The CDR3 sequence is 17 residues long. With 5 bases removed from V and 0 bases from J, the gap between germline ends came to 17 bases. CDR3 sequence: CASSELPGLSSYNEQFF. The CDR3 DNA is TGCGCCAGCAGCGAATTACCGGGACTTAGCTCCTACAATGAGCAGTTCTTC.

The chain couples TRBV7-2 to TRBJ1-5, with 7 positions matching TRBD1. The germline V gene has CDR1 SGHTA and CDR2 FQGNSA. V dropped 5 bases and J dropped 10; count of bases not matched to a gene: 5. The CDR3 consists of 12 residues. The CDR3 spells CASSADRVPQHF. Here the CDR3 DNA reads TGTGCCAGCAGCGCCGACAGGGTTCCCCAGCATTTT.

This chain connects TRBV25-1 to TRBJ1-2; D not certain. The CDR3 runs to 11 residues. CDR1 and CDR2 from the germline V gene are MGHDK and SYGVNS. V gave up 6 bases and J gave up 8 bases, with 10 bases separating them. The CDR3 reads CASREARGYTF. CDR3 bases: TGTGCCAGCAGAGAGGCTCGCGGCTACACCTTC.

The sample holds one count of this clone. The rearrangement links TRBV29-1 to TRBJ2-7; D possibly corresponds to TRBD2 (6 bases). The CDR3 contains 14 residues. Germline values: CDR1 SQVTM, CDR2 ANQGSEA. V lost 0 bases and J lost 7, with 16 bases in between. The CDR3 DNA reads TGCAGCGTTGAAGATCATGGGGGGACCGTTGAGCAGTACTTC. It codes for CSVEDHGGTVEQYF.

The rearrangement links TRBV6-1 to TRBJ2-5; 8 nucleotides line up with TRBD1. The CDR3 is 13 amino acids. Losses at the gene ends were 4 bases for V and 7 bases for J; bases not matched to a gene: 5. Germline V gives CDR1 MNHNS, CDR2 SASEGT. CDR3 residues: CASSGGQGGTQYF. The CDR3 nucleotides read TGTGCCAGCAGTGGCGGACAGGGCGGGACCCAGTACTTC.